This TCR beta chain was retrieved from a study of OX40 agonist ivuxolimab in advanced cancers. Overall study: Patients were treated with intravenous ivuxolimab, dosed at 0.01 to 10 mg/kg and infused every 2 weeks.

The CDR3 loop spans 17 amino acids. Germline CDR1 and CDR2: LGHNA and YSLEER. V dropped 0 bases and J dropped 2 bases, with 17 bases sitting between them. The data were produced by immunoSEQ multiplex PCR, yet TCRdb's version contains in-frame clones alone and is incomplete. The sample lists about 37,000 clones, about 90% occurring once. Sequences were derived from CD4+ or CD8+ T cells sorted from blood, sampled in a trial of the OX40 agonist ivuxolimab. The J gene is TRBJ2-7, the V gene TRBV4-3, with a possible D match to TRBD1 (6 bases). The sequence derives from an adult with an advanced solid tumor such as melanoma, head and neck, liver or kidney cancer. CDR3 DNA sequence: TGCGCCAGCAGCCAAGATCGGATAACGGGACAACCCTACGAGCAGTACTTC. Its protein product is CASSQDRITGQPYEQYF.